This T cell receptor (beta chain) was captured by sequencing in a study of human T cells and chemical hapten exposure. One entry per CDR3 protein, called by TCRdb with MiXCR from the RACE reads. The sample gives some 84,000 distinct CDR3 sequences, about 10% of which show up once; 5% is in the top ten. In germline, CDR1 is SGHRS, CDR2 YFSETQ. V was shortened by 0 bases and J by 2 bases, with 8 bases between the two germline ends. This CDR3 has 15 amino acids. The time point is: patch test 2, 6 weeks after DPC sensitization. Documented treatment: therapeutic diphenylcyclopropenone sensitization with weekly scalp DPC. This clonotype was picked up many times.

This TCR came from a woman in her fifties or sixties with alopecia areata. Some clones in this sample may be carry-over from other donors' samples. The sequenced sample was whole blood, obtained in connection with sensitization to the hapten diphenylcyclopropenone (DPC). The V gene is TRBV5-1, the J gene TRBJ2-2, with no clear D. CDR3 in amino acids: CASSLAADNTGELFF. CDR3 bases: TGCGCCAGCAGCTTGGCGGCGGATAACACCGGGGAGCTGTTTTTT.